The 2 T cell receptor beta chains reported below all come from one sample, sequenced in a study of technical replicates of blood from several donors. The repertoire was sequenced with immunoSEQ multiplex PCR; TCRdb's copy has only in-frame clones and lacks some. The sample has over 90,000 clones, 95% to 97% seen once; the top ten hold approximately 0.38%. The source material was T cells isolated from PBMCs. These receptors came from a human donor in good health.

The rearrangement joins TRBV5-1 to TRBJ2-7, with D possibly matching TRBD1 (6 bases). Between the trimmed V and J ends, which lost 6 bases and 4 bases, there was a span of 17 bases. This CDR3 is 14 amino acids long. The V gene's germline CDR1 is SGHRS and CDR2 YFSETQ. The CDR3 DNA reads as TGCGCCAGCACCCCAGACGCAGGGGTTTACGAGCAGTACTTC. It yields the protein CASTPDAGVYEQYF.

The chain couples TRBV10-3 to TRBJ2-7; 7 bases align to TRBD1. Germline CDR1 and CDR2: ENHRY and SYGVKD. The V gene end was trimmed by 11 bases and the J gene end by 3 bases; junction bases not matched to a gene: 7. This CDR3 is built from 12 residues. The CDR3 DNA sequence: TGTGCCGTCTCCGGGACAGACTACGAGCAGTACTTC. Translated: CAVSGTDYEQYF.